What follows describes a single TCR beta chain. iRepertoire HTBI primers and Arm-PCR of CDR3 regions built TCR beta libraries. TCRdb re-derived calls from the multiplex PCR reads in MiXCR, one entry per CDR3 protein. The sample contains about 430,000 distinct CDR3 sequences, 20% to 25% of which appear only once. The length of the CDR3 is 14 residues. Trimming pared 5 bases from V and 6 bases from J, leaving 15 bases between. The germline V gene encodes CDR1 MNHEY and CDR2 SMNVEV (reference sequence). These data originate in a study of regulatory T cells in long-lasting Graves disease. As for time point: persistent/refractory GD, antithyroid drugs over 5 years with positive TRAb. PBMC RNA served as the TCR library source.

The specimen was peripheral blood mononuclear cells (PBMCs), collected when the disease was refractory, from a patient treated with antithyroid drugs. The clonotype originates from a female donor with Graves disease. This chain connects TRBV27 to TRBJ2-3; weak D call: TRBD2 (5 bases). Here the CDR3 DNA reads TGTGCCAGCAGTGCACTGGGGAGAACCGATACGCAGTATTTT. Translation: CASSALGRTDTQYF.